This TCR beta chain is drawn from a study of shared clonotypes between healthy human individuals. Study-wide results and caveats: Memory subsets generally showed lower estimated richness than naive subsets.

This clone was observed a single time. Its target is unknown. Compared with germline, one end of the junction differs, possibly owing to a read error. Clones were read by immunoSEQ multiplex PCR, and TCRdb kept only the in-frame ones, dropping some. The table has 230,000 or so clones, 60% to 70% seen once. Germline assignment: CDR1 SGHVS and CDR2 FQNEAQ. The CDR3 loop spans 14 amino acids. The receptor comes from a man aged 25 to 45 in good health. The sample consisted of memory CD4+ T cells sorted from blood. Documented subset: CD45RA-negative fraction. V is TRBV7-8 and J is TRBJ2-5; TRBD1 agrees at 7 bases. The CDR3 loop is CASSLRIRPEGANF. The CDR3 DNA sequence: TGTGCCAGCAGCTTACGAATACGCCCCGAGGGGGCAAACTTC.